The 12 T cell receptor beta chains given below trace back to one sample, sequenced in a study of tumor and adjacent non-tumor tissue in lung cancer. No cell sorting was done before RNA was extracted from the tissue. Distant lung tissue was collected more than 3 cm away from the tumor edge. A modified ARM-PCR protocol with three rounds of nested PCR amplified TCRbeta. From the multiplex PCR reads, TCRdb called clonotypes with MiXCR, one entry per CDR3 protein. The sample consists of 60,000 to 85,000 distinct CDR3 sequences, 76% of them appearing once. The sequencing sample was made of distant non-tumor lung tissue. Every receptor here comes from a man aged 55 to 70 with non-small cell lung cancer.

Comment on this clonotype: An end of the junction differs from the germline gene, which may be a read error. The DNA of the CDR3 is TGCGCAAGCAGCATCGCATGGGGTCAGCCCCAGCATTTT. It yields the protein CASSIAWGQPQHF. V is TRBV4-1 and J is TRBJ1-5; D gene unclear. CDR1 and CDR2 from the germline V gene are MGHRA and YSYEKL. CDR3 length: 13 residues.

This clonotype was counted once. The chain recombines TRBV6-2 or TRBV6-3 with TRBJ1-1; 7 bases agree with TRBD1. Germline-derived CDR1 and CDR2 are MNHEY and SVGEGT. The junction had 10 bases not matched to a gene; V was cut back by 5 bases and J by 7 bases. This CDR3 has 14 residues. This CDR3 is CASSTRGGDSEAFF. As DNA, the CDR3 is TGTGCCAGCAGTACCCGAGGAGGGGACAGTGAAGCTTTCTTT.

With regard to this clonotype: The germline gene is not matched at one end of the junction; a read error may be the cause. The chain has TRBV7-8 and TRBJ2-5; D is perhaps TRBD2 (5 bases). The CDR3 sequence is 15 residues long. Germline loops: CDR1 SGHVS, CDR2 FQNEAQ. This CDR3 is CASSPSPTGWETRYF. In DNA form, the CDR3 reads TGTGCCAGCAGCCCAAGCCCGACCGGTTGGGAGACCCGGTACTTC.

This clonotype was observed a few times. At one boundary the junction diverges from the germline segment, which might be a read error. The chain uses TRBV28 and TRBJ2-2; D may match TRBD1 or TRBD2 (5 bases each). The CDR3 extends over 16 amino acids. Per the germline V gene, CDR1 is MDHEN and CDR2 is SYDVKM. The CDR3 DNA reads as TGTGCCAGCAGTTTATCGCGACAGCTGAACACCGGGGAGCTGCTTTTT. Protein sequence: CASSLSRQLNTGELLF.

Note on this clonotype: This may arise from a read error, as a much more abundant clone is one base away. The chain couples TRBV28 to TRBJ1-4; 11 bases line up with TRBD1. Germline CDR1 MDHEN, CDR2 SYDVKM. CDR3 length: 17 amino acids. The CDR3 reads CTSSPGTGGPNNEKLSF. The DNA for the CDR3 is TGTACCAGCAGTCCAGGGACAGGGGGACCGAATAATGAAAAACTGTCTTTT. Complete variable domain (other parts from reference TRBV28 and TRBJ1-4): DVKVTQSSRYLVKRTGEKVFLECVQDMDHENMFWYRQDPGLGLRLIYFSYDVKMKEKGDIPEGYSVSREKKERFSLILESASTNQTSMYLCTSSPGTGGPNNEKLSFGSGTQLSVL.

This clonotype has at least ten counts. The gene calls are TRBV7-9 and TRBJ2-7; D is unresolved. This CDR3 is 12 amino acids long. Germline V gene data show CDR1 as SEHNR and CDR2 as FQNEAQ (reference sequence). V lost 1 base, J lost 4 bases, and 5 bases lay in between. CDR3 protein: CASSLVAYEQYF. In DNA form, the CDR3 reads TGTGCCAGCAGCTTAGTAGCTTACGAGCAGTACTTC.

This clonotype was seen a single time. The chain joins TRBV28 to TRBJ2-2; either TRBD1 or TRBD2 may supply D (5 bases each). CDR1 is MDHEN, CDR2 SYDVKM, per germline. The CDR3 length is 16 residues. The germline V and J ends were trimmed by 6 bases and 16 bases, with 30 bases remaining between them. The DNA for the CDR3 is TGTGCCAGCAGCTTGCCGGGACCGATGAACACCGGGGAGTCGTTTTTT. It yields the protein CASSLPGPMNTGESFF.

This clonotype was seen repeatedly, ten times or more. The chain is built from TRBV29-1 and TRBJ1-3, with D perhaps TRBD1 (5 bases). The germline gives CDR1 SQVTM, CDR2 ANQGSEA. The CDR3 runs to 11 residues. V dropped 4 bases and J dropped 10 bases, with 11 bases sitting between them. The CDR3 loop reads CSVARGGTIYF. The CDR3, as DNA: TGCAGCGTTGCGAGGGGAGGGACCATATATTTT.

About this clonotype: A junction end diverges from the germline sequence, so it may reflect a read error. This chain connects TRBV6-5 to TRBJ2-7; a weak D match, TRBD2 (6 bases). Germline V lookup: CDR1 MNHEY, CDR2 SVGAGI. This CDR3 is 16 amino acids long. CDR3 sequence (DNA): TGTACCAGCAGCCGAGACGGTGGCGGGAAATCCTACGAGCAGTACTTC. Protein: CTSSRDGGGKSYEQYF.

V and J are TRBV6-1 and TRBJ2-2; 10 nucleotides match TRBD2. Germline values: CDR1 MNHNS, CDR2 SASEGT. V was clipped by 8 bases and J by 1 base; unmatched bases: 10. The CDR3 is made up of 17 amino acids. Written as DNA, the CDR3 is TGTGCCAGCCAGTTGACAACTAGCGGGATGAACACCGGGGAGCTGTTTTTT. Translation: CASQLTTSGMNTGELFF.

On this clonotype: Being one base from a much bigger clone, this may be a read error. DNA of the CDR3: TGTGCCACCGCACACCGACAGATTGAAGCTTTCTTT. Amino acids: CATAHRQIEAFF. V is TRBV15 and J is TRBJ1-1; D might be TRBD1 (5 bases). The CDR3 loop spans 12 amino acids. Germline loops: CDR1 LNHNV, CDR2 YYDKDF (reference sequence). V was pared by 8 bases and J by 7 bases, with 14 bases between. Drawing the rest from reference TRBV15 and TRBJ1-1, the complete variable domain is DAMVIQNPRYQVTQFGKPVTLSCSQTLNHNVMYWYQQKSSQAPKLLFHYYDKDFNNEADTPDNFQSRRPNTSFCFLDIRSPGLGDTAMYLCATAHRQIEAFFGQGTRLTVV.

Concerning this clonotype itself: The junction shows a germline mismatch at one end, possibly a read error. The chain uses TRBV5-1 and TRBJ2-1; maybe TRBD2 (6 bases). Germline V CDR1 and CDR2: SGHRS, YFSETQ. This CDR3 spans 15 amino acids. The CDR3 bases are TGCGCCAGCAGCTCAGAACATGCGGGGTACAATGAGCAGTCCTTC. This encodes CASSSEHAGYNEQSF.